Below, 5 T cell receptor beta chains from the same sample are listed, as sequenced in a study of blood T cell repertoires in COVID-19. The table came from immunoSEQ multiplex PCR; TCRdb's copy has only in-frame clones and leaves some out. The data show 80,000 or so clones, more than 75% seen once. The sequenced sample was peripheral blood. Every receptor here comes from a man in his 60s with COVID-19, enrolled during active disease.

V and J are TRBV6-1 and TRBJ1-6, with 8 nucleotides matching TRBD1. The CDR3 runs 15 residues. The germline CDR1 and CDR2 sequences are MNHNS and SASEGT. The J segment lost 10 bases and the V segment lost 2 bases, leaving 7 bases of the junction unmatched. The CDR3 coding sequence is TGTGCCAGCAGTGAAAGACAGGGGATCGGGTCACCCCTCCACTTT. The encoded protein is CASSERQGIGSPLHF.

CDR3 nucleotide sequence: TGTGCCAGCAGCCCCGGTCGGGCGGGGGGTTGGGGCGAGCAGTACTTC. It encodes CASSPGRAGGWGEQYF. This chain uses TRBV11-2 with TRBJ2-7; 8 bases are shared with TRBD2. Germline-derived CDR1 and CDR2 are SGHAT and FQNNGV. V was pared by 5 bases and J by 6 bases, with 15 bases of the junction left unmatched. The CDR3 has 16 amino acids.

This clone was picked up a small number of times. J is TRBJ1-1 and V is TRBV2; unclear D gene. Trimming cost V 4 bases and J 0 bases, with 6 bases left between them. Germline V gene sequence: CDR1 SNHLY, CDR2 FYNNEI. The CDR3 runs 13 residues. The CDR3 DNA is TGTGCCAGCAGTGGGGAGATGAACACTGAAGCTTTCTTT. The encoded protein is CASSGEMNTEAFF.

This chain connects TRBV7-6 to TRBJ2-5; 9 positions match TRBD1. Germline V gene lookup returns CDR1 SGHVS and CDR2 FNYEAQ. The junction had 11 bases not matched to a gene; V was cut back by 4 bases and J by 5 bases. The CDR3 consists of 16 residues. DNA for the CDR3: TGTGCCAGCAGCTCGACCCGGGACAGGGCATGGGAGACCCAGTACTTC. Translating it yields CASSSTRDRAWETQYF.

This clone was observed once. V usage is TRBV19 and J usage is TRBJ2-1; 10 bases align to TRBD1. Germline-derived CDR1 and CDR2 are LNHDA and SQIVND (reference sequence). The CDR3 spans 15 residues. Unmatched junction bases numbered 8, after V lost 3 bases and J lost 9 bases. CDR3 sequence: CASSISGQGPGEQFF. The CDR3 coding sequence is TGTGCCAGTAGTATCTCGGGACAGGGGCCGGGTGAGCAGTTCTTC.